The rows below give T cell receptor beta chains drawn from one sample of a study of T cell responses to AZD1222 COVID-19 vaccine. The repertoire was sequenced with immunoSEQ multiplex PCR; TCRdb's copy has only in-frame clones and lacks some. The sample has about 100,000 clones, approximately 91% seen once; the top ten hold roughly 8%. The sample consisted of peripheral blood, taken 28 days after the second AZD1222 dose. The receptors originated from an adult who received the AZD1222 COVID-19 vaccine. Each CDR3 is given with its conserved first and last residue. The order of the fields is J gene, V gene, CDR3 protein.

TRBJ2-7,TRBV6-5,CASSYSSGGSYEQYF
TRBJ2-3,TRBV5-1,CASSKGQTSTDTQYF
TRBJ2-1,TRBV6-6,CASSPPGLVGGHSYNEQFF
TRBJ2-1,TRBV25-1,CATSLAGTDEQFF
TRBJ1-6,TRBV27,CASRLSGTNNSPLHF
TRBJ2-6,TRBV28,CASSSGRRSGANVLTF
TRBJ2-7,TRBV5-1,CASSLGDRVSRQYF
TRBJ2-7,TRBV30,CAWSTDPYSYEQYF
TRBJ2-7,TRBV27,CASRRPGQGTYEQYF
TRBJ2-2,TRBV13,CASSLYIAGAATGELFF
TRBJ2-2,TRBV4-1,CASSQGMFGRNPGELFF
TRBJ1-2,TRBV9,CASSVGPGGSYGYTF
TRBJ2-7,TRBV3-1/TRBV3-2,CASSQGLAGLYEQYF
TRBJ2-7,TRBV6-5,CASSQPGQVAEQYF
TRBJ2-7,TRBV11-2,CASSLGTGFNEQYF
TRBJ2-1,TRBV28,CASSRGDITYNEQFF
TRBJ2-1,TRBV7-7,CASSLDLSGSGSEQFF
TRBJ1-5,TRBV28,CASSSRGSLNF
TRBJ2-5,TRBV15,CATSRSGRAWETQYF
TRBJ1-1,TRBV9,CASSVGTANTEAFF
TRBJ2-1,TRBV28,CASSSPGYNEQFF
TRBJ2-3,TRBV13,CASSLVGGVPDTQYF